The rows below give T cell receptor beta chains drawn from one sample of a study of blood T cell repertoires in COVID-19. Clones were read by immunoSEQ multiplex PCR, and TCRdb kept only the in-frame ones, dropping some. The profile covers about 30,000 clones, with about 90% appearing a single time and around 2.5% taken by the ten largest. The sequencing sample was made of peripheral blood. The receptor source for this set is a man in his fifties or sixties with active COVID-19. Both conserved end residues are part of each CDR3. A D gene is named only where the DNA matches it firmly. Size values are once, few and many counts, or a class for expanded clones, and some rows have none.

>TRBV9|.|.|TRBJ2-1
TGTGCCAGCAGCCCAAGCTCTGGCTCGGGAAATGAGCAGTTCTTC
CASSPSSGSGNEQFF
>TRBV5-6|.|.|TRBJ1-1
TGTGCCAGCAGCCCTACCGGGACAAGAGCCGCGGAAGCTTTCTTT
CASSPTGTRAAEAFF
>TRBV5-1|.|TRBD1|TRBJ2-5
TGCGCCAGCAGCTTGGCCGGGACAGGACAAGAGACCCAGTACTTC
CASSLAGTGQETQYF
>TRBV6-6|once|.|TRBJ1-1
TGTGCCAGCGGGGGCCCGACTTCGATGAACACTGAAGCTTTCTTT
CASGGPTSMNTEAFF
>TRBV2|.|TRBD2|TRBJ2-3
TGTGCCAGCAGTGAAGCTCTAGCGGGAGGTTATAGCACAGATACGCAGTATTTT
CASSEALAGGYSTDTQYF
>TRBV6-5|.|TRBD1|TRBJ1-6
TGTGCCAGCAGTTTGGACAGGGCTGATTCACCCCTCCACTTT
CASSLDRADSPLHF
>TRBV4-1|.|TRBD1|TRBJ1-4
TGCGCCAGCAGCCAGACAGGGGGGGGGCAGAGGGAAAAACTGTTTTTT
CASSQTGGGQREKLFF
>TRBV7-2|.|.|TRBJ1-1
TGTGCCAGCAGCTTAGGGCGGGGGGCGACCACTGAAGCTTTCTTT
CASSLGRGATTEAFF
>TRBV5-4|once|.|TRBJ2-3
TGTGCCAGCAGCTTGAGTCTAAGCACAGATACGCAGTATTTT
CASSLSLSTDTQYF
>TRBV29-1|once|TRBD1|TRBJ2-7
TGCAGCGTTGGACAGGGGCCCTCCTACGAGCAGTACTTC
CSVGQGPSYEQYF
>TRBV11-3|.|TRBD1|TRBJ1-5
TGTGCCAGCAGCTTCAGGCACCGGGACAGGGGCTTTTCTCGGGAGCCCCAGCATTTT
CASSFRHRDRGFSREPQHF
>TRBV6-6|.|TRBD2|TRBJ2-5
TGTGCCAGCTCACCTTATGGGGCTAGCGGGGGTGAGACCCAGTACTTC
CASSPYGASGGETQYF
>TRBV5-1|.|TRBD1|TRBJ2-1
TGCGCCAGCAGCTTACAGGGGTCTAGCTCCTACAATGAGCAGTTCTTC
CASSLQGSSSYNEQFF
>TRBV5-1|.|.|TRBJ2-1
TGCGCCAGCAGCCCAGGGGATTACAATGAGCAGTTCTTC
CASSPGDYNEQFF
>TRBV27|.|TRBD1|TRBJ1-2
TGTGCCAGCAGTCAGGACAGGGGGGACCCGTATGGCTACACCTTC
CASSQDRGDPYGYTF
>TRBV28|.|TRBD2|TRBJ2-3
TGTGCCAGCAGTTTATTGCTAGCGGGATCAAATGGAGATACGCAGTATTTT
CASSLLLAGSNGDTQYF
>TRBV5-1|.|.|TRBJ2-7
TGCGCCAGCAGCTTTGGACAGAACACCTACGAGCAGTACTTC
CASSFGQNTYEQYF
>TRBV11-3|.|.|TRBJ2-1
TGTGCCAGCAGCTTAGGAGGTTGGGGGGGCACCTACAATGAGCAGTTCTTC
CASSLGGWGGTYNEQFF
>TRBV7-8|.|.|TRBJ2-5
TGTGCCAGCAGCTACACACACGGGGAGATGGAGACCCAGTACTTC
CASSYTHGEMETQYF
>TRBV19|.|TRBD1|TRBJ2-1
TGTGCCAGTAGTATAGCCCCCGGGACAGGGAGGAATGAGCAGTTCTTC
CASSIAPGTGRNEQFF
>TRBV28|.|.|TRBJ1-2
TGTGCCAGCAGTCAACAGGGCCCTTCTAACTATGGCTACACCTTC
CASSQQGPSNYGYTF
>TRBV28|.|TRBD1|TRBJ2-5
TGTGCCAGCAGTTTGGGGACAGTAAAGACCCAGTACTTC
CASSLGTVKTQYF
>TRBV7-8|.|.|TRBJ2-7
TGTGCCAGCAGCTGGGCCTCCTACGAGCAGTACTTC
CASSWASYEQYF
>TRBV27|.|TRBD2|TRBJ2-7
TGTGCCAGCAGTCCCCGGGGAGGGGCCGCCTACGAGCAGTACTTC
CASSPRGGAAYEQYF
>TRBV5-6|.|.|TRBJ1-3
TGTGCCAGCAGCTTGATGGGGGCGCGTGGAAACACCATATATTTT
CASSLMGARGNTIYF
>TRBV11-3|.|TRBD2|TRBJ2-7
TGTGCCAGCAGCCCGGGACTAGCGGGGGGGAACGAGCAGTACTTC
CASSPGLAGGNEQYF
>TRBV19|.|.|TRBJ2-5
TGTGCCAGTAGTATATCGGGGGTGCAAGAGACCCAGTACTTC
CASSISGVQETQYF
>TRBV5-1|.|TRBD1|TRBJ2-7
TGCGCCAGCAGTTCGACAGGGGGCTCCTACGAGCAGTACTTC
CASSSTGGSYEQYF
>TRBV18|.|.|TRBJ1-5
TGTGCCAGCTCACCCAGTTCGACAGGAGATCAGCCCCAGCATTTT
CASSPSSTGDQPQHF
>TRBV7-9|few|TRBD1|TRBJ2-7
TGTGCCAGCAGCAATACAGGGGTTACTTACGAGCAGTACTTC
CASSNTGVTYEQYF
>TRBV2|.|.|TRBJ1-5
TGTGCCAGCAGTGTTCAGGGTAATAGCAATCAGCCCCAGCATTTT
CASSVQGNSNQPQHF
>TRBV7-9|.|.|TRBJ2-7
TGTGCCAGCAGCTTAGTCCGGGACTTATCCTACGAGCAGTACTTC
CASSLVRDLSYEQYF
>TRBV28|.|TRBD1|TRBJ2-7
TGTGCCAGCCACGAGGGGGGGACAGGGGTCCACGAGCAGTACTTC
CASHEGGTGVHEQYF
>TRBV28|.|.|TRBJ2-7
TGTGCCAGCACCGCTACGGGTCCCATCTACGAGCAGTACTTC
CASTATGPIYEQYF
>TRBV25-1|.|TRBD1|TRBJ2-5
TGTGCCAGCAGTTCCGGGACAGGGATTCGTCAGAGTCGGGAGACCCAGTACTTC
CASSSGTGIRQSRETQYF
>TRBV28|.|TRBD2|TRBJ2-7
TGTGCCAGCAGTAGCGGGACTTCCCTGGACGAGCAGTACTTC
CASSSGTSLDEQYF
>TRBV6-5|.|.|TRBJ2-7
TGTGCCAGCAGTATTATGGCAGAGGGCTCCTACGAGCAGTACTTC
CASSIMAEGSYEQYF
>TRBV12-3/TRBV12-4|.|.|TRBJ2-1
TGTGCCAGCAGTCACATGAATGAGCAGTTCTTC
CASSHMNEQFF
>TRBV5-6|.|.|TRBJ1-2
TGTGCCAGCAGCTTGGATTTTGGGACTTACACTCTTGATGGCTACACCTTC
CASSLDFGTYTLDGYTF
>TRBV10-1|.|.|TRBJ1-3
TGCGCCAGCAGTGGACACCGAACCTTCTCTGGAAACACCATATATTTT
CASSGHRTFSGNTIYF
>TRBV18|.|.|TRBJ2-5
TGTGCCAGCTCACCGTCGATCAGGGAGACCCAGTACTTC
CASSPSIRETQYF
>TRBV29-1|.|.|TRBJ2-5
TGCAGCGTTGATCCCCTAGCGCCCCAGGGGACCCAGTACTTC
CSVDPLAPQGTQYF
>TRBV5-3|.|TRBD1|TRBJ2-7
TGTGCCAGAAGGGCGGGACAGGGGACTTCCTACGAGCAGTACTTC
CARRAGQGTSYEQYF
>TRBV6-5|.|TRBD1|TRBJ1-2
TGTGCCAGCAGTCGGACAGGGTCTGACTATGGCTACACCTTC
CASSRTGSDYGYTF
>TRBV10-3|.|TRBD2|TRBJ2-3
TGTGCCATCAGTGAGGGTTTAGCGGGCGTCACAGATACGCAGTATTTT
CAISEGLAGVTDTQYF
>TRBV15|.|TRBD2|TRBJ2-1
TGTGCCACCAGCAGAGGGACTAGCGGGAGACTAGAGCAGTTCTTC
CATSRGTSGRLEQFF
>TRBV10-3|.|.|TRBJ1-2
TGTGCCATCACGGTGACAGCTAACTATGGCTACACCTTC
CAITVTANYGYTF
>TRBV6-2/TRBV6-3|.|.|TRBJ2-7
TGTGCCAGCAGTTCACAGGGCAACGAGCAGTACTTC
CASSSQGNEQYF
>TRBV7-6|.|TRBD1|TRBJ2-7
TGTGCCAGCAGCCAGCGATCCCACCGGGACAGGGGGCTCGAGCAGTACTTC
CASSQRSHRDRGLEQYF
>TRBV5-5|.|.|TRBJ2-7
TGTGCCAGCAGCCGGAGGGATTCCTACGAGCAGTACTTC
CASSRRDSYEQYF
>TRBV7-8|.|.|TRBJ2-7
TGTGCCAGCAGCTTAGTAACAGGGTCATACGAGCAGTACTTC
CASSLVTGSYEQYF
>TRBV6-5|.|.|TRBJ2-4
TGTGCCAGCACCGTGGCCCAGGGGTCCAAAAACATTCAGTACTTC
CASTVAQGSKNIQYF
>TRBV29-1|.|.|TRBJ2-7
TGCAGCGCTACGGGTTTCTCCTACGAGCAGTACTTC
CSATGFSYEQYF